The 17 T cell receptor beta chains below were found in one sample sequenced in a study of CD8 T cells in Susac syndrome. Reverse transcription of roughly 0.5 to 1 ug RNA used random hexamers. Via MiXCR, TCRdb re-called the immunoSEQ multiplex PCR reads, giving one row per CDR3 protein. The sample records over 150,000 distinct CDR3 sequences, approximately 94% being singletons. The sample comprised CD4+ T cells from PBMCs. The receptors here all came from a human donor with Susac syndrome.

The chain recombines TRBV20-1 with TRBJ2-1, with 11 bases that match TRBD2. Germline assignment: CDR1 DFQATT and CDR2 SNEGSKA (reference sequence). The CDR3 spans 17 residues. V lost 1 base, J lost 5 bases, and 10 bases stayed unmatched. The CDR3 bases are TGCAGTGCTAGAGGAGGACTCACTAGCGGGGGCAACAATGAGCAGTTCTTC. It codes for CSARGGLTSGGNNEQFF.

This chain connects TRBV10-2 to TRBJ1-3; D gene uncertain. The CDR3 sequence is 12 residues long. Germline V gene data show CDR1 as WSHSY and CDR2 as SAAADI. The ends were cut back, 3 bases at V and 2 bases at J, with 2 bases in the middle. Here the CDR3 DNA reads TGCGCCAGCAGTGACACTGGAAACACCATATATTTT. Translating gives CASSDTGNTIYF.

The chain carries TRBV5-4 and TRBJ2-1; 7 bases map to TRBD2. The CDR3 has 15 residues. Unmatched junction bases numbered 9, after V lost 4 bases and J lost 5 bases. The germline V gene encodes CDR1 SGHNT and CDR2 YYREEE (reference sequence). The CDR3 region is CASSGGLDDDNEQFF. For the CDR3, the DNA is TGTGCCAGCAGCGGCGGACTAGATGACGACAATGAGCAGTTCTTC.

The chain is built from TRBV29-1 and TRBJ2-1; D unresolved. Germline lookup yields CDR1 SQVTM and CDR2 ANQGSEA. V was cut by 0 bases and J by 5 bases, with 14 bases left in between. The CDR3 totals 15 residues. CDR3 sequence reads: CSVEDPPHSDNEQFF. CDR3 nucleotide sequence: TGCAGCGTTGAAGATCCACCTCACTCGGACAATGAGCAGTTCTTC.

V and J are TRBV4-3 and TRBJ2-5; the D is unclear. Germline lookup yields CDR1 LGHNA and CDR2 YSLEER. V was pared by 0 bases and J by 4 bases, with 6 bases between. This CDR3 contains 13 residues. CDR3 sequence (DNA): TGCGCCAGCAGCCAAGATAACGGAGAGACCCAGTACTTC. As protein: CASSQDNGETQYF.

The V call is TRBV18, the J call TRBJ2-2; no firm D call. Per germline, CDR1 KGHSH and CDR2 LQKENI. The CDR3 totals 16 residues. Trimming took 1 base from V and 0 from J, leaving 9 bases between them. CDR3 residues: CASSPLGGPNTGELFF. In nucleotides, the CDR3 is TGTGCCAGCTCACCACTTGGCGGACCGAACACCGGGGAGCTGTTTTTT.

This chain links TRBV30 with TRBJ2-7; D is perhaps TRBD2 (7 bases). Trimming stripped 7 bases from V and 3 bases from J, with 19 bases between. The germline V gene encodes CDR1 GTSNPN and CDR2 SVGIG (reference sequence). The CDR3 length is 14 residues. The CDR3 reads CASDPAGARYEQYF. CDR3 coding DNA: TGTGCCTCCGACCCGGCGGGGGCCCGCTACGAGCAGTACTTC.

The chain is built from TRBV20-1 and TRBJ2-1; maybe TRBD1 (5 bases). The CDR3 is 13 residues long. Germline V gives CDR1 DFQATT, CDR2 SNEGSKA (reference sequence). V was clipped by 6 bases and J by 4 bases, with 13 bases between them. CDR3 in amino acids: CSAQHRPYNEQFF. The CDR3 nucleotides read TGCAGTGCCCAACACAGGCCGTACAATGAGCAGTTCTTC.

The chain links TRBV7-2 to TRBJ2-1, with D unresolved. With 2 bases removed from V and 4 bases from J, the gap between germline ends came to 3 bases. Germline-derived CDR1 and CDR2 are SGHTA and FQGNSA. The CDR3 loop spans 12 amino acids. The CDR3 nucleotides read TGTGCCAGCAGCTTACAGTACAATGAGCAGTTCTTC. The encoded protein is CASSLQYNEQFF.

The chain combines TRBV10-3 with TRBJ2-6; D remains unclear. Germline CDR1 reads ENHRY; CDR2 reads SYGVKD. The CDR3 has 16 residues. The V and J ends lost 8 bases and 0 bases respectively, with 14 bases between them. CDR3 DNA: TGTGCCATCCCGACACCCCCCTCCTCTGGGGCCAACGTCCTGACTTTC. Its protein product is CAIPTPPSSGANVLTF.

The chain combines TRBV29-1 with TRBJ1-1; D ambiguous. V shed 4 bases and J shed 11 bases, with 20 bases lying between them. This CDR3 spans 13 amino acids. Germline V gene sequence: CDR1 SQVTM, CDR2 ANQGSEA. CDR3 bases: TGCAGCGTTGGGCCCTCACAGCGGGATCGGGCTTTCTTT. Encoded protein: CSVGPSQRDRAFF.

The CDR3 loop reads CASSSAAAQETQYF. The CDR3 DNA follows: TGTGCCAGCAGCTCGGCCGCGGCCCAAGAGACCCAGTACTTC. The rearrangement links TRBV13 to TRBJ2-5; no definite D call. Trimming pared 4 bases from V and 1 base from J, leaving 10 bases between. The CDR3 covers 14 residues. The V gene's germline CDR1 is PRHDT and CDR2 FYEKMQ (reference sequence).

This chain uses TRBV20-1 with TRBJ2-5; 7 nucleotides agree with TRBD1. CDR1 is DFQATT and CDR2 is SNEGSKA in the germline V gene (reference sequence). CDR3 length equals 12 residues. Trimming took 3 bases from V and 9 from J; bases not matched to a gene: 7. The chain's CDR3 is CSASSGTVAQYF. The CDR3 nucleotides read TGCAGTGCTAGTTCAGGGACAGTGGCCCAGTACTTC.

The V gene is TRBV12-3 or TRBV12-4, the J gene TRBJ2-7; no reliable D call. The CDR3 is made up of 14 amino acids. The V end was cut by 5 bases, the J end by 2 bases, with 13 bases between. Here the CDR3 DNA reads TGTGCCAGCAGTGCCACTCCGCAGACCTACGAGCAGTACTTC. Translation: CASSATPQTYEQYF.

The CDR3 DNA reads TGTGCCTGGAGTTTGGGGGGGGCGAACCAGCCCCAGCATTTT. Amino acid sequence: CAWSLGGANQPQHF. The rearrangement links TRBV30 to TRBJ1-5; tentatively, D is TRBD1 (6 bases). The V gene lost 2 bases and the J gene lost 7 bases, with 15 bases spanning the gap. This CDR3 comprises 14 residues. CDR1 and CDR2 from the germline V gene are GTSNPN and SVGIG (reference sequence).

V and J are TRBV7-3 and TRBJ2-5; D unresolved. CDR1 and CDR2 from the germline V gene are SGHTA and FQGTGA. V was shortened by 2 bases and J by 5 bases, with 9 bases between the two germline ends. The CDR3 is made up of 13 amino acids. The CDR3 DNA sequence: TGTGCCAGCAGCTTATCCAGCGCGGAGACCCAGTACTTC. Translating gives CASSLSSAETQYF. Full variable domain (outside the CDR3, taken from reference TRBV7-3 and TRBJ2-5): GAGVSQTPSNKVTEKGKYVELRCDPISGHTALYWYRQSLGQGPEFLIYFQGTGAADDSGLPNDRFFAVRPEGSVSTLKIQRTERGDSAVYLCASSLSSAETQYFGPGTRLLVL.

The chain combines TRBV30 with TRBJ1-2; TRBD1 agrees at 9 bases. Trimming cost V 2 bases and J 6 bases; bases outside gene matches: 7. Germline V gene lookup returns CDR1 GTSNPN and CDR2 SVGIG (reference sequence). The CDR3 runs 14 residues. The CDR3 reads CAWSPRRTGDGYTF. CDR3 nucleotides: TGTGCCTGGAGTCCACGGCGGACAGGGGATGGCTACACCTTC.